A single sample gave rise to the 20 T cell receptor beta chains below, sequenced in a study of blood T cell repertoires in COVID-19. Sequencing was performed with immunoSEQ multiplex PCR; in TCRdb, only in-frame clones are kept and a portion is missing. The sample records around 100,000 clones, approximately 86% being singletons. What was sequenced was PBMCs or T cells enriched from blood (not recorded which). These receptors were obtained from a woman between 45 and 65 years old who had recovered from COVID-19.

The rearrangement links TRBV9 to TRBJ2-1; 7 bases match TRBD2. The CDR3 sequence is 14 residues long. The germline CDR1 and CDR2 sequences are SGDLS and YYNGEE. V shed 5 bases, J shed 8 bases, and the junction held 10 bases outside the gene matches. The CDR3 DNA reads TGTGCCAGCAGTAAGACTAGCTGGATTGATGAGCAGTTCTTC. Protein product: CASSKTSWIDEQFF.

V gene TRBV5-8 combines with J gene TRBJ2-2; 9 nucleotides align to TRBD1. The germline CDR1 and CDR2 sequences are SGHTS and YDEGEE. The length of the CDR3 is 20 residues. V trimming: 4 bases; J trimming: 2 bases; junction bases outside the gene matches: 18. The CDR3 bases are TGTGCCAGCAGCCGACCCCCCAGGACAGGGGACACTCTTAACACCGGGGAGCTGTTTTTT. Its protein is CASSRPPRTGDTLNTGELFF.

This clone was recorded once. Compared with germline, one end of the junction differs, possibly owing to a read error. The chain recombines TRBV5-1 with TRBJ2-3; D not resolved. Germline V gene data show CDR1 as SGHRS and CDR2 as YFSETQ. This CDR3 comprises 11 residues. Here the CDR3 DNA reads TGCGCCAGCAGCTTGGAGCGAATCATCAGTTTT. Amino acid sequence: CASSLERIISF.

The chain recombines TRBV9 with TRBJ2-7, with 9 bases fitting TRBD1. CDR1 is SGDLS, CDR2 YYNGEE, per germline. The V and J ends lost 4 bases and 2 bases, in that order; junction bases with no gene match: 10. The CDR3 totals 16 residues. CDR3 bases: TGTGCCAGCAGCCCCCCGGACAGGGGCGCGCCCTACGAGCAGTACTTC. The encoded protein is CASSPPDRGAPYEQYF.

The chain couples TRBV28 to TRBJ1-1, with D unresolved. The V and J ends lost 8 bases and 8 bases respectively, with 15 bases between them. The CDR3 loop spans 12 amino acids. Germline V CDR1 and CDR2: MDHEN, SYDVKM. CDR3 loop: CASRPGKREAFF. The DNA for the CDR3 is TGTGCCAGCCGCCCCGGGAAACGCGAAGCTTTCTTT.

The gene calls are TRBV11-3 and TRBJ2-7, with D possibly TRBD2 on 5 matching bases. The CDR3 has 13 amino acids. V lost 1 base and J 9 bases, leaving 13 bases between the germline ends. The germline CDR1 and CDR2 sequences are SGHNT and YENEEA. The CDR3 DNA is TGTGCCAGCAGCTTAGGTCCAGGAGGAGTGCAGTACTTC. It codes for CASSLGPGGVQYF. Together with reference TRBV11-3 and TRBJ2-7, the CDR3 gives the full variable domain: EAGVVQSPRYKIIEKKQPVAFWCNPISGHNTLYWYLQNLGQGPELLIRYENEEAVDDSQLPKDRFSAERLKGVDSTLKIQPAELGDSAVYLCASSLGPGGVQYFGPGTRLTVT.

The chain combines TRBV5-1 with TRBJ1-1; no firm D call. The length of the CDR3 is 15 residues. V lost 2 bases and J 1 base, leaving 12 bases between the germline ends. Germline CDR1 is SGHRS and CDR2 is YFSETQ. DNA for the CDR3: TGCGCCAGCAGCTTTTCTCGCGGTTGGAACACTGAAGCTTTCTTT. Translating gives CASSFSRGWNTEAFF.

The gene calls are TRBV19 and TRBJ2-2; D is possibly TRBD1 (6 bases). This CDR3 is 16 amino acids long. CDR1 is LNHDA and CDR2 is SQIVND in the germline V gene (reference sequence). Trimming stripped 5 bases from V and 2 bases from J, with 15 bases between. CDR3 amino acids: CASSPRTARNTGELFF. The CDR3 region has the DNA TGTGCCAGTAGTCCTCGGACAGCGAGAAACACCGGGGAGCTGTTTTTT.

The chain recombines TRBV5-5 with TRBJ2-1; D remains ambiguous. Germline assignment: CDR1 SGHKS and CDR2 YYEKEE (reference sequence). Trimming stripped 0 bases from V and 9 bases from J, with 13 bases between. This CDR3 has 14 amino acids. CDR3 sequence: CASSLAASFIEQFF. CDR3 sequence (DNA): TGTGCCAGCAGCTTGGCCGCTAGTTTTATTGAGCAGTTCTTC. Supplemented by reference TRBV5-5 and TRBJ2-1, the full variable domain reads DAGVTQSPTHLIKTRGQQVTLRCSPISGHKSVSWYQQVLGQGPQFIFQYYEKEERGRGNFPDRFSARQFPNYSSELNVNALLLGDSALYLCASSLAASFIEQFFGPGTRLTVL.

The rearrangement joins TRBV27 to TRBJ2-1; 9 bases match TRBD2. CDR1 MNHEY and CDR2 SMNVEV come from the germline V gene (reference sequence). This CDR3 is built from 15 residues. The V gene end was trimmed by 5 bases and the J gene end by 4 bases; junction bases not matched to a gene: 6. CDR3 protein: CASSPQTSGYNEQFF. CDR3 nucleotides: TGTGCCAGCAGTCCCCAGACTAGCGGTTACAATGAGCAGTTCTTC.

The chain has TRBV3-1 (or the pseudogene TRBV3-2) and TRBJ2-3, with 12 bases fitting TRBD2. CDR1 is LGHDT, CDR2 YNNKEL, per germline (reference sequence). V lost 4 bases to trimming and J lost 6 bases; unmatched junction nucleotides: 5. The CDR3 totals 15 residues. CDR3 nucleotides: TGTGCCAGCAGCCGGACCGGGACTAGCGGGGATACGCAGTATTTT. The encoded protein is CASSRTGTSGDTQYF.

The chain is built from TRBV28 and TRBJ2-7; weak D call: TRBD2 (6 bases). This CDR3 comprises 15 residues. The V end lost 8 bases, the J end lost 4 bases, and 21 bases lay between the germline ends. The germline gives CDR1 MDHEN, CDR2 SYDVKM. CDR3 nucleotide sequence: TGTGCCAGCCACCTTGGGGGGAGGCCCCCATACGAGCAGTACTTC. Amino acid sequence: CASHLGGRPPYEQYF.

This clone was seen just once. The CDR3 bases are TGTGCCAGCAGCTTAGCGGGAGGAGGGTACAATGAGCAGTTCTTC. Amino acid sequence: CASSLAGGGYNEQFF. The chain has TRBV11-2 and TRBJ2-1, with 7 bases lining up with TRBD2. The CDR3 is 15 amino acids. V was clipped by 1 base and J by 4 bases; unmatched bases: 4. The germline gives CDR1 SGHAT, CDR2 FQNNGV.

J is TRBJ2-5 and V is TRBV7-9; D is undetermined. Germline V gene data show CDR1 as SEHNR and CDR2 as FQNEAQ (reference sequence). The CDR3 is made up of 11 amino acids. V lost 5 bases and J 1 base, leaving 2 bases between the germline ends. CDR3 DNA sequence: TGTGCCAGCAGCCTCCAAGAGACCCAGTACTTC. This translates into CASSLQETQYF.

The V call is TRBV4-2, the J call TRBJ2-3, with TRBD2 matching over 7 bases. CDR1 and CDR2 (germline): LGHNA, YNFKEQ. The V gene end was trimmed by 1 base and the J gene end by 3 bases; junction bases not matched to a gene: 7. The CDR3 consists of 16 residues. CDR3 sequence reads: CASSQVPGEGTDTQYF. The CDR3 DNA reads TGTGCCAGCAGCCAAGTTCCGGGGGAGGGAACAGATACGCAGTATTTT.

The V call is TRBV10-2, the J call TRBJ1-1, with D uncertain. Germline V CDR1 and CDR2: WSHSY, SAAADI. The CDR3 spans 11 residues. Trimming left V 3 bases short and J 4 bases short, with 3 bases between. The CDR3 loop reads CASSDGTEAFF. In nucleotides, the CDR3 is TGCGCCAGCAGTGACGGCACTGAAGCTTTCTTT.

The V and J genes are TRBV6-5 and TRBJ2-2; D may be TRBD2 (7 bases). Germline CDR1 and CDR2: MNHEY and SVGAGI. The V and J ends lost 7 bases and 4 bases respectively, with 10 bases between them. The CDR3 sequence is 13 residues long. The CDR3 DNA sequence: TGTGCCAGCACAGGGGAGGGCACCGGGGAGCTGTTTTTT. Residues: CASTGEGTGELFF.

V gene TRBV4-1 combines with J gene TRBJ1-1, with unresolved D. CDR1 MGHRA and CDR2 YSYEKL come from the germline V gene. Trimming took off 4 bases at V and 0 bases at J, with 18 bases between the two ends. The CDR3 extends over 17 amino acids. The CDR3 coding sequence is TGCGCCAGCAGCCTCGTGGAGAGCCCTGCCCTGAACACTGAAGCTTTCTTT. Its protein is CASSLVESPALNTEAFF.

The chain has TRBV2 and TRBJ2-7, with D possibly being TRBD1 (6 bases). The V and J ends lost 6 bases and 5 bases respectively, with 17 bases between them. This CDR3 comprises 14 residues. Germline V lookup: CDR1 SNHLY, CDR2 FYNNEI. The CDR3 DNA follows: TGTGCCAGCAGGGAGACAGGACCTGGGAACGAGCAGTACTTC. Translation gives CASRETGPGNEQYF.

The genes are TRBV6-5 and TRBJ2-7, with 7 bases matching TRBD1. V dropped 6 bases and J dropped 5; count of bases not matched to a gene: 10. Germline-derived CDR1 and CDR2 are MNHEY and SVGAGI. The CDR3 spans 14 residues. Here the CDR3 DNA reads TGTGCCAGCAGGAGAAACAGGGGCCCTGACGAGCAGTACTTC. Residues: CASRRNRGPDEQYF.